A selection of T cell receptor beta chains follows, all from one sample in a study of blood T cell repertoires in COVID-19. TCRdb's table, derived via immunoSEQ multiplex PCR, lists solely in-frame clones and lacks some. The data contain 450,000 or so clones, around 89% of them seen just once; the ten biggest clones take up less than 2%. The sequencing sample was made of peripheral blood. Receptors originate from a woman between 35 and 50 years old with COVID-19, enrolled during active disease. Each CDR3 is given with its conserved first and last residue. The order of the fields is V gene, D gene, J gene, clone size, CDR3 DNA, CDR3 protein. The D gene is left open where the match is weak. Rows may omit the clone size; those that give it use once, few, many or a size class.

>TRBV5-1|NA|TRBJ1-2|NA
TGCGCCAGCAGCCCCGGGAGGGTTCTCCGCAGTAACTATGGCTACACCTTC
CASSPGRVLRSNYGYTF
>TRBV7-2|TRBD1|TRBJ1-6|NA
TGTGCCAGCAGCCCGGGACAGGCATATAATTCACCCCTCCACTTT
CASSPGQAYNSPLHF
>TRBV5-1|TRBD1|TRBJ1-5|once
TGCGCCAGCAGCCCGGGACAGGGTGGTCAGCCCCAGCATTTT
CASSPGQGGQPQHF
>TRBV5-4|NA|TRBJ1-1|NA
TGTGCCAGCAGCCGGGGGAGGGCTGAAGCTTTCTTT
CASSRGRAEAFF
>TRBV28|NA|TRBJ1-1|NA
TGTGCCAGCAGTTTAAGACAGACTGAAGCTTTCTTT
CASSLRQTEAFF
>TRBV18|TRBD2|TRBJ2-1|NA
TGTGCCAGCTCATCGGGACTAGCGGGAGGGTCTGGCAAGTTCTTC
CASSSGLAGGSGKFF
>TRBV9|NA|TRBJ2-5|NA
TGTGCCAGCAGCGTACGCGGGGAGCGGGAGACCCAGTACTTC
CASSVRGERETQYF
>TRBV11-2|TRBD1|TRBJ2-1|NA
TGTGCCAGCAGCTTGGACAGGGGGAATACGGGATACAATGAGCAGTTCTTC
CASSLDRGNTGYNEQFF
>TRBV28|NA|TRBJ2-3|NA
TGTGCCAGCAGTAAACAGGAAGGTTCCACAGATACGCAGTATTTT
CASSKQEGSTDTQYF
>TRBV27|NA|TRBJ1-1|NA
TGTGCCAGCAGTTTTATGAGGGGGATGAACACTGAAGCTTTCTTT
CASSFMRGMNTEAFF
>TRBV15|TRBD1|TRBJ2-5|NA
TGTGCCACCAGCAGAGGAGGGACAGAAGAGACCCAGTACTTC
CATSRGGTEETQYF
>TRBV3-1/TRBV3-2|NA|TRBJ1-5|NA
TGTGCCAGCAGCCAAGGCACGTCGGAAGGGGATAATCAGCCCCAGCATTTT
CASSQGTSEGDNQPQHF
>TRBV5-1|NA|TRBJ1-2|NA
TGCGCCAGCAGCCCGTCAGGAGGGAATGGCTACACCTTC
CASSPSGGNGYTF
>TRBV6-5|NA|TRBJ1-5|NA
TGTGCCAGCAGTTACCTGGCGGGTAGCAATCAGCCCCAGCATTTT
CASSYLAGSNQPQHF
>TRBV7-3|NA|TRBJ2-6|NA
TGTGCCAGCAGCTGGGAGAGGGCTCAGGCCAACGTCCTGACTTTC
CASSWERAQANVLTF
>TRBV6-5|NA|TRBJ1-3|NA
TGTGCCGGAGACGGGGGAAACACCATATATTTT
CAGDGGNTIYF
>TRBV6-5|NA|TRBJ2-2|NA
TGTGCCAGCAGTTACTGGCAGGCTGGCGGGGAGCTGTTTTTT
CASSYWQAGGELFF
>TRBV19|NA|TRBJ1-6|NA
TGTGCCAGTAAGGAGCGACCCCCTTATTCACCCCTCCACTTT
CASKERPPYSPLHF
>TRBV28|NA|TRBJ1-1|NA
TGTGCCAGCAGTGGACAGATCAAGAACACTGAAGCTTTCTTT
CASSGQIKNTEAFF
>TRBV10-3|NA|TRBJ2-1|NA
TGTGCCATCAGCCGGGGAGGAATAGCGGCCTACAATGAGCAGTTCTTC
CAISRGGIAAYNEQFF
>TRBV3-1/TRBV3-2|NA|TRBJ2-4|NA
TGTGCCAGCAGCCAAGAACTGGGAGTGGGTGCCAAAAACATTCAGTACTTC
CASSQELGVGAKNIQYF
>TRBV27|TRBD1|TRBJ1-5|NA
TGTGCCAGCAGGAGACAGGGGGCGAGCAATCAGCCCCAGCATTTT
CASRRQGASNQPQHF